This T cell receptor (beta chain) is from a study of glioma-infiltrating T cells. The study, taken as a whole, reports: Above-expected tissue-blood divergence occurred in all gliomas, most in low-grade ones.

CDR3 length: 15 amino acids. Germline assignment: CDR1 MGHRA and CDR2 YSYEKL. The iRepertoire nested amplicon-rescue multiplex PCR amplified TCR alpha and beta CDR3s from RNA. TCRdb reanalysed the multiplex PCR reads using MiXCR and keeps one entry per CDR3 protein. The sample carries about 110,000 distinct CDR3 sequences, 25% recorded once. Note on this clonotype: Its specificity is unknown. One end of the junction is discordant with germline, which a read error may explain.

The TCR was taken from a human donor with low-grade glioma or glioblastoma, undergoing nonglioma brain surgery, or in good health (not recorded which). This chain joins TRBV4-1 and TRBJ1-1; 7 nucleotides match TRBD1. Sequences were obtained from glioma tissue, nonneoplastic brain tissue, or PBMCs (not recorded which). The DNA of the CDR3 is TGCGGCAGCAGCCACAGGGGAGGAGTGAACACTGAAGCTTTCTTT. Translated, it gives CGSSHRGGVNTEAFF.